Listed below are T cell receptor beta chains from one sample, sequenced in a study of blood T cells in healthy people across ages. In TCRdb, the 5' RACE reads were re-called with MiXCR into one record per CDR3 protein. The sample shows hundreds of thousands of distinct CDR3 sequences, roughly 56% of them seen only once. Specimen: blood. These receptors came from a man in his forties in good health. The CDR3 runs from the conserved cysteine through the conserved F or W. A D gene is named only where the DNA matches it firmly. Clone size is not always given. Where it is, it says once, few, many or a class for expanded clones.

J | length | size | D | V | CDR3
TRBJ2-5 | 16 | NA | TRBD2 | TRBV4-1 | CASSQALAGSQETQYF
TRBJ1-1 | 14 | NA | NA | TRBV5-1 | CASSPGLGGTEAFF
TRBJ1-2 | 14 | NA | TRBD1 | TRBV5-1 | CASSLEGTANGYTF
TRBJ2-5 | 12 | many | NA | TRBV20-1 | CSARPGTSSQYF
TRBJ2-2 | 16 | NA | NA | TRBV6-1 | CASSDSGQGSTGELFF
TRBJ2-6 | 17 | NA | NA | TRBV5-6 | CASSLRTDRSGANVLTF
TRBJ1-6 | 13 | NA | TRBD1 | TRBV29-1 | CSVSTGGDSPLHF
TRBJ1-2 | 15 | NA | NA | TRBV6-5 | CASSYSQSGNYGYTF
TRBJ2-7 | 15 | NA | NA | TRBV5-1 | CASSFDGLGVYEQYF
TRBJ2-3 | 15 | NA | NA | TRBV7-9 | CASSLVGEPTDMQYF
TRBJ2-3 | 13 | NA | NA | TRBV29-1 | CSVGRDYTDTQYF
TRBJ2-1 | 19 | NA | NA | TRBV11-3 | CASSLRHHGAQISYNEQFF
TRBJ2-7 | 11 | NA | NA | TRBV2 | CASRQVYEQYF
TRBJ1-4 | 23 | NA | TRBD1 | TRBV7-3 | CASSLTVGPKHRDRGPTNEKLFF
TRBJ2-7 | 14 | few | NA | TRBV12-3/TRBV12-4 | CASSFGSSTYEQYF
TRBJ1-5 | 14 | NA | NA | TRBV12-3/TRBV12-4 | CASSPQGSHQPQHF
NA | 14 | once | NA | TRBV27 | CASSSLSGNYEQYF
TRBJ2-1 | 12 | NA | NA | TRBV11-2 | CASSLFDNEQFF
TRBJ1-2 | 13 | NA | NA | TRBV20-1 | CSARVSGSYGYTF
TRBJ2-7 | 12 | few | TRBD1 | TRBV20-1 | CSATQGALEQYF
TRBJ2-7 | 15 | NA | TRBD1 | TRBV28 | CASSQRDRSSYEQYF
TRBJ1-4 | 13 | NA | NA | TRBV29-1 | CSVGRGPNEKLFF
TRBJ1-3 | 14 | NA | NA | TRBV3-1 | CASSPGNYGNTIYF
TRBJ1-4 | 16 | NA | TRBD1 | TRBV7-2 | CASSSMGRTGGEKLFF
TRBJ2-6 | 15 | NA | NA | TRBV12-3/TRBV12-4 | CASSLSRAGANVLTF
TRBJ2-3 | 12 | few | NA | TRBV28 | CASSSGWNTQYF
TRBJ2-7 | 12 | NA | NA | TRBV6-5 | CASRGLTYEQYF
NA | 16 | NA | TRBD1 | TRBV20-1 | CSARDMTGALRETQYF
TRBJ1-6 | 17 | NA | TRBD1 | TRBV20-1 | CSAGTGGALLNNSPLHF
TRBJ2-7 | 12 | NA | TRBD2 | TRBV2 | CASLLGRGEQYF
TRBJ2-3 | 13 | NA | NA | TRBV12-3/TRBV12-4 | CASTKDRGDTQYF
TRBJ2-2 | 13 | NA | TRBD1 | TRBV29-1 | CSAVRTGNGELFF